The T cell receptor (beta chain) under discussion was sequenced for a study of glioma-infiltrating T cells after dendritic cell vaccination. Up to about 2 ug genomic DNA was used for TCRB CDR3 amplification. Amplification used 60 V beta primers and 13 J beta primers. Clones were sequenced by immunoSEQ multiplex PCR, and TCRdb holds only the in-frame ones, with some missing. The sample lists roughly 98,000 clones, approximately 90% occurring once. Regarding this clone: The DNA is left out, because the CDR3 cannot be placed on it with certainty; the CDR3 is given as TCRdb lists it.

16 amino acids form the CDR3, both terminal residues included. PBMC were collected before vaccination, two weeks after the third vaccination, and at progression. The V gene is TRBV1, the J gene TRBJ2-7; no DNA check was done on the table's D call, TRBD2. TRBV1 is marked as a pseudogene. This specimen consisted of blood, obtained before dendritic cell vaccination. The sequence derives from a human donor with glioblastoma. Here the CDR3 reads CTSSQDVGGGSNEQYF.